These T cell receptor beta chains were read from a single sample in a study of CD8 T cells in ankylosing spondylitis. A single record per CDR3 protein comes from TCRdb applying MiXCR to the 5' RACE reads. The data hold just under 550,000 distinct CDR3 sequences, with approximately 12% observed a single time. The sample taken for sequencing was blood, either unsorted or a sorted T cell fraction (not recorded which). The receptor set was obtained from a male donor with ankylosing spondylitis. CDR3s include the opening cysteine and the closing phenylalanine or tryptophan. D genes are given only for firm matches. Clone size appears in some rows only: once, few, many, or a class for an expanded clone.

cdr3_aa,cdr3_nt,clone_size,v_call,d_call,j_call
CASSQAGAGGPYEQFF,TGTGCCAGCAGCCAAGCAGGGGCGGGAGGGCCGTATGAGCAGTTCTTC,NA,TRBV4-2,TRBD2,TRBJ2-1
CASSPRSDTGELFF,TGTGCCAGCAGCCCTAGGAGTGACACCGGGGAGCTGTTTTTT,few,TRBV9,NA,TRBJ2-2
CASSQQGTEAFF,TGTGCCAGCAGCCAGCAGGGGACTGAAGCTTTCTTT,many,TRBV3-1,NA,TRBJ1-1
CASSRTSGRVYNEQFF,TGTGCCAGCAGTCGGACTAGCGGGAGGGTTTACAATGAGCAGTTCTTC,NA,TRBV12-3/TRBV12-4,TRBD2,TRBJ2-1
CASSPIRAANTGELFF,TGTGCCAGCAGCCCCATCCGGGCAGCGAACACCGGGGAGCTGTTTTTT,many,TRBV7-9,NA,TRBJ2-2
CASSLQGPEAFF,TGTGCCAGCAGCTTACAGGGGCCTGAAGCTTTCTTT,few,TRBV7-9,NA,TRBJ1-1
CASVNRDRSSYNEQFF,TGTGCCAGCGTAAACCGGGACAGAAGCTCCTACAATGAGCAGTTCTTC,few,TRBV2,TRBD1,TRBJ2-1
CASGRIDRDTQYF,TGTGCCAGCGGGAGAATTGATAGGGATACGCAGTATTTT,NA,TRBV28,NA,TRBJ2-3
CASSLTVGNTIYF,TGTGCCAGCAGCCTCACGGTTGGAAACACCATATATTTT,many,TRBV7-2,NA,TRBJ1-3
CASSLVVAGGPSNTGELFF,TGCGCCAGCAGCTTGGTGGTAGCGGGAGGGCCATCGAACACCGGGGAGCTGTTTTTT,NA,TRBV5-1,TRBD2,TRBJ2-2
CASSLEPNQETQYF,TGCGCCAGCAGCTTGGAGCCAAACCAAGAGACCCAGTACTTC,many,TRBV5-1,NA,TRBJ2-5
CASSFGVREAEAFF,TGTGCCAGCAGCTTTGGTGTACGCGAGGCTGAAGCTTTCTTT,many,TRBV11-2,NA,TRBJ1-1
CSAWETSGNTIYF,TGCAGTGCCTGGGAGACCTCTGGAAACACCATATATTTT,NA,TRBV20-1,NA,TRBJ1-3
CASSLLGWGGDTQYF,TGTGCCAGCAGCTTGCTCGGATGGGGCGGGGATACGCAGTATTTT,few,TRBV11-3,NA,TRBJ2-3
CSAPVPGGGQPQHF,TGCAGTGCTCCGGTCCCAGGGGGCGGTCAGCCCCAGCATTTT,NA,TRBV20-1,TRBD1,TRBJ1-5
CASSPLPEAYNEQFF,TGTGCCAGCTCACCACTTCCGGAAGCCTACAATGAGCAGTTCTTC,NA,TRBV18,NA,TRBJ2-1
CASSSGGLAGSGELFF,TGTGCCAGCAGCTCGGGGGGACTAGCGGGATCCGGGGAGCTGTTTTTT,NA,TRBV7-8,TRBD2,TRBJ2-2
CSATSGPLNTGELFF,TGCAGTGCTACTTCGGGACCCTTAAACACCGGGGAGCTGTTTTTT,NA,TRBV20-1,NA,TRBJ2-2
CASSIPRGERTEAFF,TGTGCCAGTAGTATACCCAGGGGCGAGAGGACTGAAGCTTTCTTT,few,TRBV19,NA,TRBJ1-1
CAISDGAEDEQFF,TGTGCCATCAGTGACGGTGCGGAGGATGAGCAGTTCTTC,many,TRBV10-3,NA,TRBJ2-1
CATSDDGEGETQYF,TGTGCCACCAGTGATGACGGCGAGGGGGAGACCCAGTACTTC,few,TRBV24-1,NA,TRBJ2-5
CASSLRDREEQYF,TGTGCCAGCAGTTTAAGAGACAGGGAGGAGCAGTACTTC,many,TRBV12-3/TRBV12-4,TRBD1,TRBJ2-7
CATSDLGRPGEDGYTF,TGTGCCACCAGTGATTTAGGCAGGCCTGGGGAAGATGGCTACACCTTC,NA,TRBV24-1,NA,TRBJ1-2
CATSRLQGAKETQYF,TGTGCCACCTCAAGGTTACAGGGGGCGAAGGAGACCCAGTACTTC,few,TRBV19,TRBD1,TRBJ2-5
CASTPSGKGSYNEQFF,TGTGCCAGTACCCCTAGCGGGAAGGGCTCCTACAATGAGCAGTTCTTC,NA,TRBV19,TRBD2,TRBJ2-1
CATSDLSGREGTDTQYF,TGTGCCACCAGTGATTTGTCCGGCAGGGAGGGGACAGATACGCAGTATTTT,few,TRBV24-1,TRBD2,TRBJ2-3
CSVAGSLYGYTF,TGCAGCGTCGCGGGCTCCCTCTATGGCTACACCTTC,NA,TRBV29-1,NA,TRBJ1-2
CASSQKQGGVTEAFF,TGCGCCAGCAGCCAAAAACAGGGTGGGGTCACTGAAGCTTTCTTT,NA,TRBV4-1,NA,TRBJ1-1
CASSLEGLAEKTQYF,TGCGCCAGCAGCTTAGAGGGACTAGCGGAGAAGACCCAGTACTTC,NA,TRBV5-1,TRBD2,TRBJ2-5
CASSLEVGTDRWAFF,TGTGCCAGCAGCTTAGAGGTCGGGACAGACCGATGGGCTTTCTTT,NA,TRBV7-8,TRBD1,TRBJ1-1
CASSRQGARHNEQFF,TGTGCCAGTAGTCGACAGGGGGCGCGGCACAATGAGCAGTTCTTC,few,TRBV19,TRBD1,TRBJ2-1
CSAMDFKTAGNTIYF,TGCAGTGCAATGGACTTTAAGACGGCTGGAAACACCATATATTTT,few,TRBV20-1,NA,TRBJ1-3
CASSPDSENTEAFF,TGTGCCAGCAGCCCTGATTCGGAGAACACTGAAGCTTTCTTT,NA,TRBV11-1,NA,TRBJ1-1
CASSSPDRVGETQYF,TGTGCCAGCAGTTCCCCGGACAGGGTAGGGGAGACCCAGTACTTC,NA,TRBV6-5,TRBD1,TRBJ2-5
CASSFGYSPLHF,TGTGCCAGCAGCTTCGGGTATTCACCCCTCCACTTT,once,TRBV11-2,NA,TRBJ1-6
CSASVAGGNTGELFF,TGCAGTGCTAGTGTAGCGGGAGGGAACACCGGGGAGCTGTTTTTT,NA,TRBV20-1,TRBD2,TRBJ2-2
CASWVDTSKSNEQFF,TGTGCCAGCTGGGTCGATACTAGTAAGTCCAATGAGCAGTTCTTC,NA,TRBV5-4,NA,TRBJ2-1
CSARVLSDRGNYGYTF,TGCAGTGCTAGAGTATTGTCAGACCGTGGGAACTATGGCTACACCTTC,few,TRBV20-1,NA,TRBJ1-2
CATSLSSGNTIYF,TGTGCCACCTCTCTGAGCTCTGGAAACACCATATATTTT,many,TRBV15,NA,TRBJ1-3
CASSSLRGNTEAFF,TGTGCCAGCAGTTCCCTAAGGGGTAACACTGAAGCTTTCTTT,few,TRBV6-5,NA,TRBJ1-1
CASSLVQGAVNTEAFF,TGCGCCAGCAGCTTGGTTCAGGGGGCGGTGAACACTGAAGCTTTCTTT,few,TRBV5-1,TRBD1,TRBJ1-1
CASSFSPGLAGSRNIQYF,TGCGCCAGCAGCTTCTCCCCGGGACTAGCGGGTTCTAGGAACATTCAGTACTTC,many,TRBV5-1,TRBD2,TRBJ2-4
CASSQLSGVEQFF,TGTGCCAGCAGCCAACTATCAGGGGTTGAGCAGTTCTTC,NA,TRBV5-8,NA,TRBJ2-1
CASSFRQGMETQYF,TGTGCCAGCAGCTTTCGACAGGGGATGGAGACCCAGTACTTC,few,TRBV14,TRBD1,TRBJ2-5
CASSTGLQPQHF,TGTGCCAGCAGTACAGGGTTACAGCCCCAGCATTTT,few,TRBV7-2,NA,TRBJ1-5
CATSNGRQSLYNEQFF,TGTGCCACCAGCAACGGGCGGCAGAGCCTCTACAATGAGCAGTTCTTC,NA,TRBV15,NA,TRBJ2-1